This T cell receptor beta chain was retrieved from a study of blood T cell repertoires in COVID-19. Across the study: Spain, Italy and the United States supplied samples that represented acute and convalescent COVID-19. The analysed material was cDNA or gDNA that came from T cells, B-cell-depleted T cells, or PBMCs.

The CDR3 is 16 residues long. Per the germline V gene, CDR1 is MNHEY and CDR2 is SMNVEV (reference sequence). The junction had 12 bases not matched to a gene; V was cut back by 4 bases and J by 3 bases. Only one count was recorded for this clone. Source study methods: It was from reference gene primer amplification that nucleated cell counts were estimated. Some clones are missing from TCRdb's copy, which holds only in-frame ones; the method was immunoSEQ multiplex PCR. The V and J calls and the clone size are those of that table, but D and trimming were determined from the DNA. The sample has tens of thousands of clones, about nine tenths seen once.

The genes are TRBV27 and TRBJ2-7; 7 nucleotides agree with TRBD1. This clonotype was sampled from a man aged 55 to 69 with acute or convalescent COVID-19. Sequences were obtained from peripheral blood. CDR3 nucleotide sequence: TGTGCCAGCAGTTCAGCCAGGGACAGTGGTCGCTACGAGCAGTACTTC. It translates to CASSSARDSGRYEQYF.